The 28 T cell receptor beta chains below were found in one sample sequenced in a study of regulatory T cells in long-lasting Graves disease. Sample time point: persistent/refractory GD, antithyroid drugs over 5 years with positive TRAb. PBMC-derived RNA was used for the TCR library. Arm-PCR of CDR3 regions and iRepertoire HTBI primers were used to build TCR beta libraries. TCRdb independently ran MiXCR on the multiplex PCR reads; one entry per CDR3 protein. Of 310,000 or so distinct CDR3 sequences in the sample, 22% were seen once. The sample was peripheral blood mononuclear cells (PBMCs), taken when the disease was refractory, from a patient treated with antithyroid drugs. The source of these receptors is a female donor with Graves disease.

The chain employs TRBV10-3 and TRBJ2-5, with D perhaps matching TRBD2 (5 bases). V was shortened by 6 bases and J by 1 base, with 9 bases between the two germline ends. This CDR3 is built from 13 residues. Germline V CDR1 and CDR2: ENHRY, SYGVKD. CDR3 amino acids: CAIRLEAQETQYF. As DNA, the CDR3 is TGTGCCATCAGACTGGAGGCCCAAGAGACCCAGTACTTC.

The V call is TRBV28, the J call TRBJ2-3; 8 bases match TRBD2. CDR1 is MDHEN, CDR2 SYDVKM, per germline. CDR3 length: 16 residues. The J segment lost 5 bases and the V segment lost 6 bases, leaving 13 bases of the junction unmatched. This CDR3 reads CASSELAGLGGDTQYF. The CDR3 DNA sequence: TGTGCCAGCAGCGAGCTAGCGGGCCTTGGGGGAGATACGCAGTATTTT.

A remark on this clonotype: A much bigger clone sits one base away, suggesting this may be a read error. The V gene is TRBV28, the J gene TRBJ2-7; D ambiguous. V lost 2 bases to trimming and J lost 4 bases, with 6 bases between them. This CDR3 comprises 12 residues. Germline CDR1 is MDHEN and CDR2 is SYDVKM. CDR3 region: CASSLPQYEQYF. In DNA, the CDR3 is TGTGCCAGCAGTTTACCACAATACGAGCAGTACTTC.

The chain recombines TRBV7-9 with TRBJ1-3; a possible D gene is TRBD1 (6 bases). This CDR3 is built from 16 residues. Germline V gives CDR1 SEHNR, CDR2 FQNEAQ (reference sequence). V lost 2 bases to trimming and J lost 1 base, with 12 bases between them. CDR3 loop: CASSLIAGASGNTIYF. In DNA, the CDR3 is TGTGCCAGCAGCTTAATAGCGGGGGCTTCTGGAAACACCATATATTTT.

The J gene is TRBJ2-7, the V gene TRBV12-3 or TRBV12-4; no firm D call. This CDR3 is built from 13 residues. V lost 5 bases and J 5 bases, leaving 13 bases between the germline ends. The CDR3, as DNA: TGTGCCAGCAGTCGACTCCCGGGCCACGAGCAGTACTTC. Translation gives CASSRLPGHEQYF.

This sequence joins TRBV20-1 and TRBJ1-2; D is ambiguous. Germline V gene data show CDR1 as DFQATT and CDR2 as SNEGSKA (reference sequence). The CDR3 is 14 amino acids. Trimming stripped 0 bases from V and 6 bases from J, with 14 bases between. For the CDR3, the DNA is TGCAGTGCTAGAGATGATTCAGACATCGATGGCTACACCTTC. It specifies CSARDDSDIDGYTF.

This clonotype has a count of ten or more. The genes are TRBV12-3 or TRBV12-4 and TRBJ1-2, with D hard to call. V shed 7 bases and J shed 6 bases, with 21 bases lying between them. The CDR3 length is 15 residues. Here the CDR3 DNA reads TGTGCCAGCACTCTTTCGGGCAGGTCTTTGAATGGCTACACCTTC. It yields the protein CASTLSGRSLNGYTF.

This CDR3 reads CASSSLPGGDPYRGYTF. Written as DNA, the CDR3 is TGTGCCAGCAGCTCCCTGCCAGGGGGGGATCCTTATAGGGGCTACACCTTC. The chain uses TRBV11-2 and TRBJ1-2, with 7 bases matching TRBD1. After removal of 4 bases from V and 8 bases from J, the junction contained 19 bases not matched to a gene. From germline, CDR1 is SGHAT and CDR2 FQNNGV. This CDR3 region has 17 residues.

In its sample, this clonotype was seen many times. CDR3 in amino acids: CAISESLGQNNQPQHF. The CDR3 nucleotides read TGTGCCATCAGTGAATCTCTCGGACAGAACAATCAGCCCCAGCATTTT. The chain recombines TRBV10-3 with TRBJ1-5, with D possibly matching TRBD1 (6 bases). The ends were cut back, 3 bases at V and 3 bases at J, with 15 bases in the middle. Germline CDR1 ENHRY, CDR2 SYGVKD. The CDR3 loop spans 16 amino acids.

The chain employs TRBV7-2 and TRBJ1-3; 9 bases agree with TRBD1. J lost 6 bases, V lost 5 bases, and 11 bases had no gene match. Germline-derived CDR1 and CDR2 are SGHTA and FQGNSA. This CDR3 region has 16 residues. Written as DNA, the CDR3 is TGTGCCAGCAGCGAAGAATCGGGACAGGGAGAAAACACCATATATTTT. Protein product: CASSEESGQGENTIYF.

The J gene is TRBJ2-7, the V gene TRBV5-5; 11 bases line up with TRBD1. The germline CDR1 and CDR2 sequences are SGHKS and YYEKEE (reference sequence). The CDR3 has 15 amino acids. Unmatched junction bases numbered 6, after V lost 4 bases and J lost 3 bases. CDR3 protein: CASSPDRGQFYEQYF. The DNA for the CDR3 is TGTGCCAGCAGCCCGGACAGGGGGCAGTTCTACGAGCAGTACTTC.

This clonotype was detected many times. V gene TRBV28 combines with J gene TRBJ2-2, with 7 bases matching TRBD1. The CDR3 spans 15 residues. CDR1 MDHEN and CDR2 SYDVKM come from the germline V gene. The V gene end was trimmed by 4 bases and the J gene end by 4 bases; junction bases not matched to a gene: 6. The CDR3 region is CASSSRGQGTGELFF. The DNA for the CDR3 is TGTGCCAGCAGTTCTAGGGGGCAGGGCACCGGGGAGCTGTTTTTT.

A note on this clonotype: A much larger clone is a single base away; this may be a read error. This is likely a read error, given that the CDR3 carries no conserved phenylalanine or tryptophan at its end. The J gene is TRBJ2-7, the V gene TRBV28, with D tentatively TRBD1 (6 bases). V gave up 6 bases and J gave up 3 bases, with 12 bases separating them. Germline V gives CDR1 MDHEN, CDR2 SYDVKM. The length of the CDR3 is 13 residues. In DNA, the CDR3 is TGTGCCAGCAGAAGCACAGGGCTCTACGAGCAGTACCTC. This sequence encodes CASRSTGLYEQYL.

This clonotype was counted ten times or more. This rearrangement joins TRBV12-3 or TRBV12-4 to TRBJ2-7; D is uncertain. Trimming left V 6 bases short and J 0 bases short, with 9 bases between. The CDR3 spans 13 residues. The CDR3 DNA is TGTGCCAGCAGCCCCGGGTACTCCTACGAGCAGTACTTC. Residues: CASSPGYSYEQYF.

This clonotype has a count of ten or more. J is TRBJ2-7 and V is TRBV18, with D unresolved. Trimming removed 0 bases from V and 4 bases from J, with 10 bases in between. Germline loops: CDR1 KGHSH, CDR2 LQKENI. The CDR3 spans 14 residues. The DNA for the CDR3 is TGTGCCAGCTCACCACCGGGGATTGAGTACGAGCAGTACTTC. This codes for CASSPPGIEYEQYF.

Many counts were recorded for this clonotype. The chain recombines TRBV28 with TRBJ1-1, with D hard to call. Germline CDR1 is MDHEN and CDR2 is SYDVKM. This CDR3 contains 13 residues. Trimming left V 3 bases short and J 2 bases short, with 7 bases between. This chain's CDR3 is CASSLPGNTEAFF. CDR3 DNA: TGTGCCAGCAGTTTGCCTGGAAACACTGAAGCTTTCTTT.

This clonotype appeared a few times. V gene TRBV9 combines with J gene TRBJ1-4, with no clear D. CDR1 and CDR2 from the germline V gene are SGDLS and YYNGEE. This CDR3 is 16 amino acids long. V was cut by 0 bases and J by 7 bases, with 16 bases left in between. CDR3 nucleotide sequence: TGTGCCAGCAGCGTAGGAGTGGAAGACGTTTCTGAAAAACTGTTTTTT. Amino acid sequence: CASSVGVEDVSEKLFF.

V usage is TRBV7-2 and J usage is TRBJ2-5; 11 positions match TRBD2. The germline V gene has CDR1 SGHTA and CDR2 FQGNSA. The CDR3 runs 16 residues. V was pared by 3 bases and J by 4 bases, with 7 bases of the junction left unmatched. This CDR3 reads CASSFDGLAGRETQYF. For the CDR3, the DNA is TGTGCCAGCAGCTTTGACGGACTAGCGGGTAGAGAGACCCAGTACTTC.

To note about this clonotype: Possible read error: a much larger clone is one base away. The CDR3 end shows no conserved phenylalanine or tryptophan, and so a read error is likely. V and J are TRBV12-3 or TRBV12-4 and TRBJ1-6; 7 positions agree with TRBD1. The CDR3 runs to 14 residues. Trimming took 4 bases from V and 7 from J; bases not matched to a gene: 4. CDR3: CASSYGTENSPLHI. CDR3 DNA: TGTGCCAGCAGTTACGGGACAGAAAATTCACCCCTCCACATT.

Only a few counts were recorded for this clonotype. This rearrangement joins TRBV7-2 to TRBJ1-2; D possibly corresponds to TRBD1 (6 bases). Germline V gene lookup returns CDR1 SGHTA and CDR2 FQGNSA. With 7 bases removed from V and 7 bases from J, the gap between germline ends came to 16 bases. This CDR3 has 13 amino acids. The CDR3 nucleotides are TGTGCCAGCACCACAGGGTTCTCTGGTGGCTACACCTTC. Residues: CASTTGFSGGYTF.

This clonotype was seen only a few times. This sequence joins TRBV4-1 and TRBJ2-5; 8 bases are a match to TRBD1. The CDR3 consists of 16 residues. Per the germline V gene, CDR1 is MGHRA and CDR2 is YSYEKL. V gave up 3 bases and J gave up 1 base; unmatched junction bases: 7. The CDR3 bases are TGCGCCAGCAGCCACAGGGGGCCTCTGGGCCAAGAGACCCAGTACTTC. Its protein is CASSHRGPLGQETQYF.

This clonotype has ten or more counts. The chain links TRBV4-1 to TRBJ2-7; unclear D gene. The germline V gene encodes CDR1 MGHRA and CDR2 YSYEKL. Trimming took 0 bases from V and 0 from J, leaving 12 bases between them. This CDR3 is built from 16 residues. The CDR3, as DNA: TGCGCCAGCAGCCAAGAAGCGTCGCTGCTCTCCTACGAGCAGTACTTC. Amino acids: CASSQEASLLSYEQYF.

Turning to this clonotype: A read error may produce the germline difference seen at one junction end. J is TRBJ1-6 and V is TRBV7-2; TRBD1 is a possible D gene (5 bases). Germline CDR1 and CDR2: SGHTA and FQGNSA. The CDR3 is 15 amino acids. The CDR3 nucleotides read TGCGCCAGCAGCCAAGATACGGGGCTGGTATCACCCCTCCACTTT. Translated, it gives CASSQDTGLVSPLHF. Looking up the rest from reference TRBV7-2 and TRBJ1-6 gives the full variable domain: GAGVSQSPSNKVTEKGKDVELRCDPISGHTALYWYRQSLGQGLEFLIYFQGNSAPDKSGLPSDRFSAERTGGSVSTLTIQRTQQEDSAVYLCASSQDTGLVSPLHFGNGTRLTVT.

The DNA of the CDR3 is TGTGCCTGGAGTAGGGTGGCTGACACCGGGGAGCTGTTTTTT. It is translated as CAWSRVADTGELFF. V and J are TRBV30 and TRBJ2-2; D unclear. The CDR3 length is 14 residues. Per the germline V gene, CDR1 is GTSNPN and CDR2 is SVGIG (reference sequence). Trimming stripped 2 bases from V and 3 bases from J, with 10 bases between.

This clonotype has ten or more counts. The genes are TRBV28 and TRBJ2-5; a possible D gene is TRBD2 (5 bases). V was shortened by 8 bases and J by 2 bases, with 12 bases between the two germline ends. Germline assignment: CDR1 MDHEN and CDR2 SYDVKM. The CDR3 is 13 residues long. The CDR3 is CASALRGQETQYF. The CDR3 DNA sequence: TGTGCCAGCGCCCTCAGAGGGCAAGAGACCCAGTACTTC.

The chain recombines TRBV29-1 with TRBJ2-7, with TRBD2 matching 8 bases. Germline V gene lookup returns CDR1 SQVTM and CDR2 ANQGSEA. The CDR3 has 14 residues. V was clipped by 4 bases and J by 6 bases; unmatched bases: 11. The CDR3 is CSVVGRAGAAEQYF. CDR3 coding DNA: TGCAGCGTTGTAGGCCGAGCGGGAGCGGCCGAGCAGTACTTC.

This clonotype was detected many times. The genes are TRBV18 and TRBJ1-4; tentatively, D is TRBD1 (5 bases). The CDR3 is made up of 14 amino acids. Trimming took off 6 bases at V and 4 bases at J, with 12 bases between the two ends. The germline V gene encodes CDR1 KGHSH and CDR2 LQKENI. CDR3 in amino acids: CASSRDGFNEKLFF. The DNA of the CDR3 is TGTGCCAGCTCGAGGGACGGCTTTAATGAAAAACTGTTTTTT.

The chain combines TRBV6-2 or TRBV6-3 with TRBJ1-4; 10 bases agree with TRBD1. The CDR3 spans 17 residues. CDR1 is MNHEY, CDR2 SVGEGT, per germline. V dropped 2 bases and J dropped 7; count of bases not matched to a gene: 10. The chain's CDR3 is CASSYRDRGGEGEKLFF. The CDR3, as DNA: TGTGCCAGCAGTTACCGGGACAGGGGAGGGGAAGGTGAAAAACTGTTTTTT.